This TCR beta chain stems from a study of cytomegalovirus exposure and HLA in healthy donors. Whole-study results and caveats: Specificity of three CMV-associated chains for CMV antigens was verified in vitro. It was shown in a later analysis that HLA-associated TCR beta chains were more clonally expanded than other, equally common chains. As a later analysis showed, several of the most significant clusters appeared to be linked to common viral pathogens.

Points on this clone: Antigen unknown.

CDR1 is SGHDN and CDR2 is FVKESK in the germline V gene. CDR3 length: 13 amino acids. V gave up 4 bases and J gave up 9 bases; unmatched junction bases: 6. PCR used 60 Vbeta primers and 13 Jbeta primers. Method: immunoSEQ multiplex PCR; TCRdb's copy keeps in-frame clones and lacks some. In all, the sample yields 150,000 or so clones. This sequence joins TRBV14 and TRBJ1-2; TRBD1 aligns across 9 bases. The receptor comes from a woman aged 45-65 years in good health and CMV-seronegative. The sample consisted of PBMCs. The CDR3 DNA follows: TGTGCCAGCAGCCTGTACAGGGGGCAGCGCTACACCTTC. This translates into CASSLYRGQRYTF.